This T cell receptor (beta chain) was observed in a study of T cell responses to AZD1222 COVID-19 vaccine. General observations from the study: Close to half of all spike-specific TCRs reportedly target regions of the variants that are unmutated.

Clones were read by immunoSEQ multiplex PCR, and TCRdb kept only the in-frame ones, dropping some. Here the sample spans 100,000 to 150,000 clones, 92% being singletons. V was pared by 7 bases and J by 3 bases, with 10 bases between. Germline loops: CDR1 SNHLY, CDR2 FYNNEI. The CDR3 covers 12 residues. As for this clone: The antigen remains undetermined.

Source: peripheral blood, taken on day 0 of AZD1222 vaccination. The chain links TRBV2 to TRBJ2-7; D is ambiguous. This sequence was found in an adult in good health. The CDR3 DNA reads TGTGCCAGCACGGACCGAGACTACGAGCAGTACTTC. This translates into CASTDRDYEQYF.